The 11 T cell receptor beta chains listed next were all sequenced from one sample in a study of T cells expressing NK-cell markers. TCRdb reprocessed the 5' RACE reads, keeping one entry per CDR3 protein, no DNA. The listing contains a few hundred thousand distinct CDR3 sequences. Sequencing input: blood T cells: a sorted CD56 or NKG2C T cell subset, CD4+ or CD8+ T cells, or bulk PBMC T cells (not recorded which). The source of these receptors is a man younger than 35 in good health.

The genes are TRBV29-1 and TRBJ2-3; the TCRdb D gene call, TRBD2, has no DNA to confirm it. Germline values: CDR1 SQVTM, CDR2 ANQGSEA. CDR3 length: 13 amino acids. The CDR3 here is CSVSQGGPDTQYF.

The CDR3: CASSPLAGGPGETQYF. The rearrangement joins TRBV11-2 to TRBJ2-5; TCRdb's D call of TRBD2 is untestable without DNA. The CDR3 is made up of 16 amino acids. Germline CDR1 is SGHAT and CDR2 is FQNNGV.

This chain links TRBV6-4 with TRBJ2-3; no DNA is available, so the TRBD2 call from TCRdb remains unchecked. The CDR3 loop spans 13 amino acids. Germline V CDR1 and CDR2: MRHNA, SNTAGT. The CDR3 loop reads CASSGELGDTQYF.

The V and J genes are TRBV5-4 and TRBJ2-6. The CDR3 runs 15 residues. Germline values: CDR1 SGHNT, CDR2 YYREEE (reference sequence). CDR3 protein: CASSRKGDGANVLTF.

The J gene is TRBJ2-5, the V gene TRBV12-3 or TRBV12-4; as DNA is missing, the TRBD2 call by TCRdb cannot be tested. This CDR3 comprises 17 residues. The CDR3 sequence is CASSSHSGRRREETQYF.

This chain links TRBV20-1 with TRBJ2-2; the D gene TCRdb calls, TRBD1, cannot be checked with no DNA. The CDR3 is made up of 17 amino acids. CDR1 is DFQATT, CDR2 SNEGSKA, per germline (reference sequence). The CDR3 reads CSASAYPGQGGTGELFF.

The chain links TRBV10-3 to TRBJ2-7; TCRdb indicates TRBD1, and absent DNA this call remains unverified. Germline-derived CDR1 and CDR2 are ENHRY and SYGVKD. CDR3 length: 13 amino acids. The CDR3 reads CAISGGAGYEQYF.

The chain's CDR3 is CSAMTLAGGYNEQFF. The chain joins TRBV20-1 to TRBJ2-1; TCRdb lists TRBD2, though no DNA is available to test this call. The germline V gene has CDR1 DFQATT and CDR2 SNEGSKA (reference sequence). The CDR3 has 15 residues.

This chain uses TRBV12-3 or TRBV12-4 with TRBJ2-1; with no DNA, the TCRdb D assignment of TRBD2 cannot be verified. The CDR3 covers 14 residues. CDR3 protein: CASTSGLAPNEQFF.

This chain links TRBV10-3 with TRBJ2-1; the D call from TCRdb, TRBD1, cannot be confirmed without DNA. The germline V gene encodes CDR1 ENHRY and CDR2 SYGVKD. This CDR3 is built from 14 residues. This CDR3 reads CAISVGTGSNEQFF.

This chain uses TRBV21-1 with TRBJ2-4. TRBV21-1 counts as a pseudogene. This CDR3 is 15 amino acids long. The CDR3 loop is CASSKERKAKNIQYF.